This T cell receptor (beta chain) was observed in a study of T cell clonotyping in hematopoietic cell transplantation. Measured with immunoSEQ multiplex PCR; TCRdb has only the in-frame clones, and not every one. The table lists about 44,000 clones, about 95% of them singletons. This sequence originates from a woman aged 45-65 years in good health. Some clones in this sample may be carry-over from other donors' samples. The sequenced material came from peripheral blood mononuclear cells.

The CDR3 loop reads CASSVDREETQYF. In DNA, the CDR3 is TGTGCCAGCAGTGTAGACAGGGAGGAGACCCAGTACTTC. The chain couples TRBV6-1 to TRBJ2-5; 7 positions match TRBD1. V was clipped by 4 bases and J by 5 bases; unmatched bases: 4. Per the germline V gene, CDR1 is MNHNS and CDR2 is SASEGT. CDR3 length: 13 amino acids.